Shown below are 11 T cell receptor beta chains from a single sample sequenced in a study of blood T cells in healthy people across ages. Primers used in a second PCR of roughly 6 to 11 cycles were a sample-barcoded 5' primer and a J-beta primer mix. TCRdb re-analysed the 5' RACE reads in MiXCR, keeping a single row per CDR3 protein. The sample carries 790,000 or so distinct CDR3 sequences, 35% to 60% recorded once. Source material: blood. These receptors all stem from a man aged 80 or over in good health.

This clonotype came up a few times. V and J are TRBV27 and TRBJ2-7; 10 bases fit TRBD1. Germline CDR1 is MNHEY and CDR2 is SMNVEV (reference sequence). Losses at the gene ends were 4 bases for V and 4 bases for J; bases not matched to a gene: 7. This CDR3 is built from 15 residues. The CDR3 protein is CASSSGTGVFYEQYF. As DNA, the CDR3 is TGTGCCAGCAGTTCTGGGACAGGGGTTTTTTACGAGCAGTACTTC.

This clonotype was observed a few times. This rearrangement joins TRBV6-4 to TRBJ2-3, with D uncertain. Germline V lookup: CDR1 MRHNA, CDR2 SNTAGT. The CDR3 covers 16 residues. Deletions cut 6 bases from V and 2 bases from J, with 18 bases between. CDR3 amino acids: CASSIGPVGSTDTQYF. The DNA of the CDR3 is TGTGCCAGCAGCATCGGGCCAGTGGGATCCACAGATACGCAGTATTTT.

This clonotype was recorded a few times. The chain uses TRBV20-1 and TRBJ2-1, with D perhaps matching TRBD2 (6 bases). Germline V gene lookup returns CDR1 DFQATT and CDR2 SNEGSKA (reference sequence). CDR3 length: 13 amino acids. Trimming removed 6 bases from V and 6 bases from J, with 15 bases in between. CDR3 protein: CSAPTSYGNEQFF. CDR3 DNA sequence: TGCAGTGCCCCGACTAGTTACGGCAATGAGCAGTTCTTC.

Of note for this clonotype: This sequence may be a read error, since a much larger clone differs from it by one base. This chain uses TRBV28 with TRBJ2-1; weak D call: TRBD2 (6 bases). Trimming removed 1 base at V and 6 bases at J, with 16 bases between. Germline V gives CDR1 MDHEN, CDR2 SYDVKM. This CDR3 is built from 16 residues. This chain's CDR3 is CASSLLADSPSNEQFF. CDR3 coding DNA: TGTGCCAGCAGTTTATTAGCGGATTCACCTAGCAATGAGCAGTTCTTC.

Many counts were recorded for this clonotype. The chain is built from TRBV7-2 and TRBJ2-1, with D uncertain. Germline V gene lookup returns CDR1 SGHTA and CDR2 FQGNSA. V was pared by 5 bases and J by 3 bases, with 8 bases between. CDR3 length: 13 amino acids. The CDR3 sequence: CASSGDRYNEQFF. Written as DNA, the CDR3 is TGTGCCAGCAGCGGAGACCGCTACAATGAGCAGTTCTTC.

The rearrangement links TRBV20-1 to TRBJ2-7; 8 bases agree with TRBD2. Germline CDR1 and CDR2: DFQATT and SNEGSKA (reference sequence). The CDR3 length is 15 residues. Losses at the gene ends were 6 bases for V and 6 bases for J; bases not matched to a gene: 16. The CDR3 bases are TGCAGTGCCCATGGATGGAGTAGCGGGAACCGCGAGCAGTACTTC. Translating it yields CSAHGWSSGNREQYF.

This rearrangement joins TRBV5-1 to TRBJ2-7, with 7 bases that match TRBD1. CDR3 length: 14 amino acids. Germline lookup yields CDR1 SGHRS and CDR2 YFSETQ. The ends lost 3 bases at V and 2 bases at J; junction bases unmatched: 5. Here the CDR3 reads CASSSQGPTYEQYF. The CDR3 DNA is TGCGCCAGCAGCTCACAGGGGCCAACCTACGAGCAGTACTTC.

The chain recombines TRBV12-3 or TRBV12-4 with TRBJ2-3; 9 nucleotides line up with TRBD2. The V gene end was trimmed by 5 bases and the J gene end by 8 bases; junction bases not matched to a gene: 8. The CDR3 totals 14 residues. Here the CDR3 reads CASSVVAGAGTQYF. The DNA for the CDR3 is TGTGCCAGCAGTGTGGTAGCGGGAGCCGGTACGCAGTATTTT.

This chain connects TRBV25-1 to TRBJ1-4; D is perhaps TRBD1 (5 bases). CDR3 length: 15 residues. V dropped 3 bases and J dropped 4 bases, with 12 bases sitting between them. CDR1 and CDR2 (germline): MGHDK, SYGVNS. Here the CDR3 reads CASSDSTESNEKLFF. The CDR3 nucleotides read TGTGCCAGCAGTGATTCGACAGAAAGTAATGAAAAACTGTTTTTT.

As to this clonotype: One junction end does not reproduce the germline sequence, and a read error may be involved. The V gene is TRBV5-1, the J gene TRBJ1-4; weak D call: TRBD1 (6 bases). Per germline, CDR1 SGHRS and CDR2 YFSETQ. The CDR3 loop spans 14 amino acids. CDR3 DNA: TGCGCCTGCAGCTTGGGCAGGGGAGGCGAAAAACTGTTTTTT. The encoded protein is CACSLGRGGEKLFF. Together with reference TRBV5-1 and TRBJ1-4, the CDR3 gives the full variable domain: KAGVTQTPRYLIKTRGQQVTLSCSPISGHRSVSWYQQTPGQGLQFLFEYFSETQRNKGNFPGRFSGRQFSNSRSEMNVSTLELGDSALYLCACSLGRGGEKLFFGSGTQLSVL.

This chain uses TRBV5-8 with TRBJ2-1; 13 nucleotides agree with TRBD2. The ends lost 4 bases at V and 2 bases at J; junction bases unmatched: 3. The CDR3 loop spans 16 amino acids. Germline V gene sequence: CDR1 SGHTS, CDR2 YDEGEE. The CDR3 DNA is TGTGCCAGCAGCAGGACTAGCGGGAGACCCTACAATGAGCAGTTCTTC. Its protein product is CASSRTSGRPYNEQFF.